The entry below describes one T cell receptor (beta chain). What it binds is not known. Researchers ran the PCR with 60 Vbeta and 13 Jbeta primers. Libraries were prepared by immunoSEQ multiplex PCR; TCRdb keeps only in-frame clonotypes and omits some of them. The sample includes more than 100,000 clones, 75% to 85% of them seen just once. The sample originates from a study of cytomegalovirus exposure and HLA in healthy donors. This CDR3 has 12 amino acids. CDR1 is SGHVS and CDR2 is FNYEAQ in the germline V gene. V was pared by 5 bases and J by 10 bases, with 12 bases between. Points from the study as a whole: Usually a TCR sequence was rare, but some public TCRs were found in many donors.

This clonotype was obtained from a woman in her 50s in good health and CMV-seropositive. The source material was PBMCs. The chain uses TRBV7-6 and TRBJ2-1; D gene uncertain. The CDR3 is CASSVNSGEQFF. CDR3 nucleotide sequence: TGTGCCAGCAGCGTAAATTCAGGAGAGCAGTTCTTC.